What follows describes a single T cell receptor (beta chain). Its antigen is unknown. Unique molecular identifiers were present in the TCR beta cDNA libraries. One entry per CDR3 protein, called by TCRdb with MiXCR from the PCR reads. The sample has 600,000 to 700,000 distinct CDR3 sequences, roughly three fifths seen once; the top ten hold about 11%. The data are from a study of post-analysis software for immune sequencing data. As for the study in general: Relapsing-remitting, secondary progressive and progressive-relapsing forms made up the multiple sclerosis disease courses.

Study findings and constraints: Strong same-batch co-clustering of samples appeared with F measure clustering. TRBV5-6, TRBV5-1 and TRBV20-1 were among roughly 5 TRBV segments more frequent in patients than controls. Compared with controls, patients showed significantly lower normalized Chao1 diversity.

Deletions cut 5 bases from V and 0 bases from J, with 15 bases between. CDR3 length equals 16 residues. CDR1 and CDR2 from the germline V gene are SGHTA and FQGNSA. The sample comprised blood. The TCR sequence derives from a girl aged 2 to 9 with multiple sclerosis. The chain combines TRBV7-2 with TRBJ2-3; D not certain. The CDR3: CASSPKLVVSTDTQYF. CDR3 DNA sequence: TGTGCCAGCAGCCCGAAGCTCGTGGTGAGCACAGATACGCAGTATTTT.